This TCR beta chain derives from a study of PD-1 blockade in classical Hodgkin lymphoma. Study findings and constraints: What caused the repertoire differences, perhaps disease activity or prior therapy, remains undefined. Nivolumab initiation under 1 year post-ASCT meant exclusion. With CD4+ cells, TCR diversity rose significantly by C4D1, but not with CD8+ cells. Partial responders and progressors had significantly lower baseline TCR diversity.

V was pared by 3 bases and J by 4 bases, with 12 bases between. The CDR3 covers 14 residues. Germline values: CDR1 GTSNPN, CDR2 SVGIG (reference sequence). Using immunoSEQ multiplex PCR, the repertoire was profiled, and TCRdb retains in-frame clones only, with some absent. The sample consists of 90,000 to 120,000 clones, around 89% of them appearing once. Relapses following autologous stem cell transplantation were seen in all patients, with brentuximab vedotin exposure varying. Points on this clone: The antigen is unknown.

This sequence was found in a human donor with classical Hodgkin lymphoma. The chain links TRBV30 to TRBJ1-4, with D possibly TRBD1 on 6 matching bases. The input for sequencing was peripheral blood mononuclear cells (PBMCs), taken before the second cycle of nivolumab. CDR3 residues: CAWRSGAGNEKLFF. The CDR3 DNA sequence: TGTGCCTGGAGGTCAGGGGCCGGTAATGAAAAACTGTTTTTT.